The 30 T cell receptor beta chains given below trace back to one sample, sequenced in a study of cytomegalovirus exposure and HLA in healthy donors. Sequenced by immunoSEQ multiplex PCR; TCRdb stores in-frame clones only, minus some. This table holds under 250,000 clones, less than 85% found once. The source material was PBMCs. All receptors derive from a woman under 30 in good health and CMV-seronegative.

The sample holds a few counts of this clone. The chain uses TRBV14 and TRBJ1-4; D uncertain. V was shortened by 0 bases and J by 11 bases, with 10 bases between the two germline ends. CDR1 is SGHDN, CDR2 FVKESK, per germline. The CDR3 sequence is 13 residues long. CDR3 loop: CASSQDVVGKLFF. CDR3 DNA sequence: TGTGCCAGCAGCCAAGATGTAGTCGGGAAACTGTTTTTT.

The rearrangement joins TRBV7-3 to TRBJ2-1; TRBD2 agrees at 10 bases. Germline loops: CDR1 SGHTA, CDR2 FQGTGA. This CDR3 spans 15 amino acids. V was pared by 4 bases and J by 3 bases, with 3 bases of the junction left unmatched. The CDR3 reads CASSSLAGVYNEQFF. As DNA, the CDR3 is TGTGCCAGCAGCTCTCTAGCGGGAGTCTACAATGAGCAGTTCTTC.

CDR3: CSVEAGQGFNEKLFF. The CDR3, as DNA: TGCAGCGTTGAAGCCGGACAGGGTTTTAATGAAAAACTGTTTTTT. J is TRBJ1-4 and V is TRBV29-1, with 8 bases fitting TRBD1. V trimming: 1 base; J trimming: 4 bases; junction bases outside the gene matches: 5. The CDR3 runs to 15 residues. In germline, CDR1 is SQVTM, CDR2 ANQGSEA.

This rearrangement joins TRBV7-8 to TRBJ1-2; D ambiguous. The CDR3 runs to 17 residues. In germline, CDR1 is SGHVS, CDR2 FQNEAQ. V gave up 4 bases and J gave up 2 bases, with 20 bases separating them. Here the CDR3 DNA reads TGTGCCAGCAGCTCTATTCGGGCCACCCTGGGCAACTATGGCTACACCTTC. Encoded protein: CASSSIRATLGNYGYTF.

V is TRBV2 and J is TRBJ2-1; no firm D call. This CDR3 spans 11 amino acids. Germline-derived CDR1 and CDR2 are SNHLY and FYNNEI. Trimming cost V 7 bases and J 4 bases, with 5 bases left between them. CDR3: CASNKYNEQFF. Here the CDR3 DNA reads TGTGCCAGCAACAAGTACAATGAGCAGTTCTTC.

V is TRBV7-9 and J is TRBJ1-2; D gene unclear. V was clipped by 5 bases and J by 2 bases, with 15 bases between them. Germline lookup yields CDR1 SEHNR and CDR2 FQNEAQ (reference sequence). This CDR3 region has 15 residues. The CDR3 sequence: CASSPTLGRNYGYTF. The CDR3 nucleotides read TGTGCCAGCAGCCCCACTCTTGGACGGAACTATGGCTACACCTTC.

The chain is built from TRBV27 and TRBJ2-7, with D possibly TRBD1 on 6 matching bases. This CDR3 is 14 amino acids long. The germline CDR1 and CDR2 sequences are MNHEY and SMNVEV (reference sequence). V dropped 2 bases and J dropped 0 bases, with 8 bases sitting between them. CDR3 in amino acids: CASSLRDNSYEQYF. In nucleotides, the CDR3 is TGTGCCAGCAGTTTACGGGACAACTCCTACGAGCAGTACTTC.

The rearrangement joins TRBV5-1 to TRBJ1-2; D ambiguous. CDR3 length: 11 amino acids. V was cut by 4 bases and J by 14 bases, with 15 bases left in between. Germline values: CDR1 SGHRS, CDR2 YFSETQ. The CDR3 bases are TGCGCCAGCAGCGGTTCAGGCGGCTGGACCTTC. Its protein is CASSGSGGWTF.

The chain is built from TRBV4-1 and TRBJ1-3, with D unclear. Trimming removed 1 base at V and 2 bases at J, with 6 bases between. Per germline, CDR1 MGHRA and CDR2 YSYEKL. The CDR3 length is 14 residues. CDR3 nucleotides: TGCGCCAGCAGCCAAGGGCTGACTGGAAACACCATATATTTT. It is translated as CASSQGLTGNTIYF.

This sequence joins TRBV2 and TRBJ2-3, with D unresolved. This CDR3 is built from 13 residues. The V gene lost 10 bases and the J gene lost 6 bases, with 17 bases spanning the gap. Germline values: CDR1 SNHLY, CDR2 FYNNEI. The CDR3 loop reads CATTRVASDTQYF. The CDR3 DNA is TGTGCCACCACTCGGGTGGCAAGCGATACGCAGTATTTT.

The J gene is TRBJ2-7, the V gene TRBV5-5; D uncertain. Germline V CDR1 and CDR2: SGHKS, YYEKEE (reference sequence). The V end lost 0 bases, the J end lost 4 bases, and 11 bases lay between the germline ends. CDR3 size: 14 residues. The DNA of the CDR3 is TGTGCCAGCAGCTTGGGACCGAATCCGTACGAGCAGTACTTC. Its protein product is CASSLGPNPYEQYF.

This sequence joins TRBV15 and TRBJ2-2; 8 nucleotides agree with TRBD1. Germline CDR1 and CDR2: LNHNV and YYDKDF (reference sequence). The CDR3 runs to 15 residues. Trimming cost V 4 bases and J 7 bases; bases outside gene matches: 8. DNA of the CDR3: TGTGCCACCAGCAACCCGGACAGGGCCCGCGGGGAGCTGTTTTTT. The encoded protein is CATSNPDRARGELFF.

The J gene is TRBJ1-4, the V gene TRBV5-1, with D possibly being TRBD1 (6 bases). The CDR3 is made up of 12 amino acids. Germline values: CDR1 SGHRS, CDR2 YFSETQ. V lost 4 bases and J lost 8, with 9 bases in between. CDR3 in amino acids: CASSIGQEKLFF. The CDR3 nucleotides read TGCGCCAGCAGCATCGGACAGGAAAAACTGTTTTTT.

The J gene is TRBJ1-2, the V gene TRBV6-1; TRBD1 aligns across 9 bases. Germline trimming cut 2 bases from V and 7 bases from J; bases unmatched to any gene: 8. CDR1 and CDR2 (germline): MNHNS, SASEGT. This CDR3 is built from 15 residues. The CDR3, as DNA: TGTGCCAGCAGTGAAAGAACCGGACAGGGGAGTGGCTACACCTTC. It codes for CASSERTGQGSGYTF.

This chain uses TRBV5-1 with TRBJ1-3; D perhaps matches TRBD1 (5 bases). The germline gives CDR1 SGHRS, CDR2 YFSETQ. The CDR3 is 15 residues long. V lost 8 bases to trimming and J lost 6 bases, with 21 bases between them. CDR3: CASKPGLRIENTIYF. The CDR3 DNA is TGCGCCAGTAAACCAGGGCTCCGAATCGAAAACACCATATATTTT.

J is TRBJ2-7 and V is TRBV2, with a possible D match to TRBD2 (5 bases). CDR1 is SNHLY, CDR2 FYNNEI, per germline. The V end was cut by 8 bases, the J end by 5 bases, with 13 bases between. The CDR3 loop spans 12 amino acids. The CDR3 region is CASLRVRDEQYF. In DNA, the CDR3 is TGTGCCAGCCTCCGGGTGCGGGACGAGCAGTACTTC.

V usage is TRBV6-6 and J usage is TRBJ2-5; no clear D. From germline, CDR1 is MNHNY and CDR2 SVGAGI (reference sequence). The CDR3 is 15 amino acids. Trimming left V 7 bases short and J 5 bases short, with 20 bases between. The CDR3 DNA reads as TGTGCCAGCACCGACTGGAACCCCGGTCGGGAGACCCAGTACTTC. This sequence encodes CASTDWNPGRETQYF.

This rearrangement joins TRBV2 to TRBJ1-2; 7 positions agree with TRBD1. The germline CDR1 and CDR2 sequences are SNHLY and FYNNEI. This CDR3 contains 15 residues. With 7 bases clipped from V and 0 bases from J, the junction kept 8 bases outside the gene matches. The CDR3 is CASNYPQGANYGYTF. The CDR3 nucleotides read TGTGCCAGCAACTATCCGCAGGGGGCTAACTATGGCTACACCTTC.

V usage is TRBV5-4 and J usage is TRBJ2-1, with D possibly being TRBD1 (6 bases). The CDR3 is 14 amino acids. Trimming pared 0 bases from V and 3 bases from J, leaving 7 bases between. The germline gives CDR1 SGHNT, CDR2 YYREEE (reference sequence). The CDR3 loop is CASSLGTDYNEQFF. The CDR3 DNA sequence: TGTGCCAGCAGCTTGGGGACAGACTACAATGAGCAGTTCTTC.

This chain links TRBV28 with TRBJ1-1; TRBD1 agrees at 10 bases. CDR3 size: 16 residues. V was pared by 4 bases and J by 7 bases, with 12 bases of the junction left unmatched. Germline-derived CDR1 and CDR2 are MDHEN and SYDVKM. The chain's CDR3 is CASSSPKGTGENEAFF. The CDR3 DNA follows: TGTGCCAGCAGTTCGCCGAAGGGGACAGGGGAAAATGAAGCTTTCTTT.

The rearrangement uses TRBV29-1 and TRBJ1-2; the D gene is possibly TRBD1 (6 bases). Trimming took off 7 bases at V and 8 bases at J, with 20 bases between the two ends. The CDR3 is made up of 13 amino acids. The germline V gene encodes CDR1 SQVTM and CDR2 ANQGSEA. The CDR3 DNA reads as TGCAGCGATTACAGGGTTGGGGCCGGGGGCTACACCTTC. It yields the protein CSDYRVGAGGYTF.

The V call is TRBV7-9, the J call TRBJ2-7; 7 bases are a match to TRBD2. This CDR3 comprises 14 residues. The V and J ends lost 5 bases and 2 bases, in that order; junction bases with no gene match: 6. The V gene's germline CDR1 is SEHNR and CDR2 FQNEAQ (reference sequence). This CDR3 is CASSPRGVTYEQYF. In nucleotides, the CDR3 is TGTGCCAGCAGCCCCCGGGGGGTCACCTACGAGCAGTACTTC.

The V and J genes are TRBV18 and TRBJ2-3; D is unclear. Trimming removed 3 bases at V and 5 bases at J, with 3 bases between. CDR3 length equals 11 residues. From germline, CDR1 is KGHSH and CDR2 LQKENI. The CDR3 DNA reads as TGTGCCAGCTCACCGGAAGATACGCAGTATTTT. This encodes CASSPEDTQYF. Full variable domain (remainder filled in from reference TRBV18 and TRBJ2-3): NAGVMQNPRHLVRRRGQEARLRCSPMKGHSHVYWYRQLPEEGLKFMVYLQKENIIDESGMPKERFSAEFPKEGPSILRIQQVVRGDSAAYFCASSPEDTQYFGPGTRLTVL.

The chain employs TRBV30 and TRBJ2-5; D is unresolved. This CDR3 region has 15 residues. CDR1 is GTSNPN and CDR2 is SVGIG in the germline V gene (reference sequence). V shed 2 bases and J shed 1 base, with 14 bases lying between them. CDR3 coding DNA: TGTGCCTGGAGTTTGGGTGCGGCTGGCCAAGAGACCCAGTACTTC. Translating it yields CAWSLGAAGQETQYF.

This sequence joins TRBV6-6 and TRBJ1-5, with no clear D. The CDR3 loop spans 13 amino acids. V lost 8 bases and J 0 bases, leaving 8 bases between the germline ends. Germline V CDR1 and CDR2: MNHNY, SVGAGI (reference sequence). The CDR3 sequence is CASSSGSNQPQHF. CDR3 DNA: TGTGCCAGCTCCTCGGGTAGCAATCAGCCCCAGCATTTT.

This clone has a handful of counts. V usage is TRBV5-4 and J usage is TRBJ2-1, with 15 bases identical to TRBD2. The CDR3 contains 16 residues. The germline gives CDR1 SGHNT, CDR2 YYREEE (reference sequence). After removal of 5 bases from V and 8 bases from J, the junction contained 8 bases not matched to a gene. The CDR3 loop reads CASRPRTSGRAHEQFF. The CDR3 nucleotides are TGTGCCAGCAGGCCAAGGACTAGCGGGAGGGCCCATGAGCAGTTCTTC.

The rearrangement joins TRBV9 to TRBJ2-7, with TRBD2 as a possible D gene (7 bases). Germline V gene lookup returns CDR1 SGDLS and CDR2 YYNGEE. V was clipped by 4 bases and J by 5 bases, with 16 bases between them. This CDR3 spans 14 amino acids. The CDR3 region is CASSLGGGPHEQYF. The CDR3 bases are TGTGCCAGCAGCCTAGGGGGGGGGCCCCACGAGCAGTACTTC. The entire variable domain, with the rest obtained from reference TRBV9 and TRBJ2-7, is as follows: DSGVTQTPKHLITATGQRVTLRCSPRSGDLSVYWYQQSLDQGLQFLIQYYNGEERAKGNILERFSAQQFPDLHSELNLSSLELGDSALYFCASSLGGGPHEQYFGPGTRLTVT.

The rearrangement links TRBV6-6 to TRBJ2-5, with 8 positions matching TRBD1. Germline CDR1 is MNHNY and CDR2 is SVGAGI (reference sequence). The CDR3 sequence is 15 residues long. The trim removed 3 bases at V and 5 bases at J, leaving 8 bases unmatched. CDR3 DNA sequence: TGTGCCAGCAGTTATACCCAGGGGGCTCGGGAGACCCAGTACTTC. Amino acids: CASSYTQGARETQYF.

The chain employs TRBV12-5 and TRBJ2-7; D not certain. This CDR3 is built from 13 residues. V lost 1 base, J lost 6 bases, and 10 bases lay in between. Germline values: CDR1 LGHNT, CDR2 FRNRAP. The CDR3 reads CASGLESGSEQYF. The CDR3 DNA is TGTGCTAGTGGTTTGGAGTCGGGTTCCGAGCAGTACTTC.

This clone was picked up one time. This sequence joins TRBV30 and TRBJ1-5; possible D gene TRBD1, 6 bases. The germline V and J ends were trimmed by 1 base and 6 bases, with 13 bases remaining between them. CDR3 length equals 14 residues. Germline CDR1 is GTSNPN and CDR2 is SVGIG (reference sequence). CDR3: CAWSAGAQGQPQHF. The CDR3 bases are TGTGCCTGGAGTGCAGGGGCCCAGGGTCAGCCCCAGCATTTT.